This T cell receptor beta chain was captured by sequencing in a study of cytomegalovirus exposure and HLA in healthy donors. About the research overall: The same platform as the 666 first-cohort repertoires was used for the 95 to 150 validation repertoires, a later analysis reported. Study-level points and caveats: Whilst most TCR sequences proved rare, a subset of public TCRs occurred across many donors. In the approximately 130 validation repertoires, a later analysis found that first-cohort TCR clusters tended to co-occur.

The protocol was immunoSEQ multiplex PCR, while the TCRdb copy is restricted to in-frame clones and leaves out a portion. The sample lists approximately 300,000 clones; more than 80% were seen once. About this clone itself: The antigen is unknown.

Trimming shortened V by 0 bases and J by 9 bases, and 12 bases separated the two germline ends. Germline V gene lookup returns CDR1 LGHNA and CDR2 YSLEER. The CDR3 has 14 amino acids. The donors were in the approximately 120-subject validation cohort; that cohort was separate from the roughly 660-subject first cohort. Input material: PBMCs. This TCR came from a young woman in good health and CMV-seronegative. The chain couples TRBV4-3 to TRBJ2-1; the D gene is possibly TRBD1 (5 bases). CDR3 coding DNA: TGCGCCAGCAGCCAAGATGCGGCAGGGATTGAGCAGTTCTTC. Translated, it gives CASSQDAAGIEQFF.